The TCR beta chain under discussion was sequenced for a study of cytomegalovirus exposure and HLA in healthy donors. Study findings and constraints: Using the classifier, cytomegalovirus status was reportedly diagnosed with high specificity and sensitivity. With further analysis later on, most CMV-associated TCR beta chains appeared HLA-restricted. In a later analysis, HLA-associated TCR beta chains were more clonally expanded than equally common others.

About this clone: Its specificity is not known.

PCR used 60 Vbeta primers and 13 Jbeta primers. Sequencing was performed with immunoSEQ multiplex PCR; in TCRdb, only in-frame clones are kept and a portion is missing. Among approximately 130,000 clones listed, 75% to 85% were seen once. Trimming left V 5 bases short and J 0 bases short, with 10 bases between. This CDR3 is built from 14 residues. Germline CDR1 reads MNHNS; CDR2 reads SASEGT. The rearrangement links TRBV6-1 to TRBJ1-1; possibly TRBD1 for D (5 bases). Material for sequencing was PBMCs. This sequence originates from a woman aged 45-65 years in good health and CMV-seropositive. As DNA, the CDR3 is TGTGCCAGCAGTAGACAGAGAATGAACACTGAAGCTTTCTTT. It translates to CASSRQRMNTEAFF.